Sequencing of this T cell receptor (beta chain) was carried out in a study of T cells in Graves' hyperthyroidism and ophthalmopathy. At least ten counts were recorded for this clonotype. RNA transcripts were the template for amplifying TCR beta CDR3 regions. Using the HTBI primer set, a first-round RT-PCR was run on the TCR CDR3. TCRdb reanalysed the multiplex PCR reads using MiXCR and keeps one entry per CDR3 protein. The sample lists 250,000 to 350,000 distinct CDR3 sequences, roughly 22% seen once, with around two thirds in the top ten. Germline V gives CDR1 SGHRS, CDR2 YFSETQ. The V gene lost 6 bases and the J gene lost 3 bases, with 17 bases spanning the gap. This CDR3 has 15 residues.

The clonotype was recovered from a young man with Graves' ophthalmopathy. The chain recombines TRBV5-1 with TRBJ2-3; TRBD1 might be the D (5 bases). The sequenced sample consisted of blood. This CDR3 is CASTPSQDNTDTQYF. In nucleotides, the CDR3 is TGCGCCAGCACCCCCTCACAGGACAATACAGATACGCAGTATTTT.